These 21 T cell receptor beta chains share one sample of origin, sequenced in a study of chemoradiotherapy in HPV16-positive cancers. Measured with immunoSEQ multiplex PCR; TCRdb has only the in-frame clones, and not every one. The sample has around 4,400 clones; around 86% are singletons. Sequences were derived from tumor tissue, sampled from a patient who underwent chemoradiotherapy. These receptors were obtained from a human donor with HPV-associated anogenital cancer.

The V and J genes are TRBV28 and TRBJ2-1; TRBD2 matches 7 bases. CDR1 is MDHEN and CDR2 is SYDVKM in the germline V gene. The CDR3 contains 17 residues. J lost 1 base, V lost 1 base, and 7 bases had no gene match. CDR3 residues: CASSLFLTSHSYNEQFF. CDR3 nucleotides: TGTGCCAGCAGTTTATTCTTGACTAGCCATTCCTACAATGAGCAGTTCTTC.

CDR3 DNA sequence: TGCGCCAGCAGTCGCGGGGGGCTCTACGAGCAGTACTTC. This gives the protein CASSRGGLYEQYF. The genes are TRBV10-1 and TRBJ2-7; the match to TRBD2 covers 8 bases. This CDR3 has 13 residues. V was clipped by 5 bases and J by 3 bases; unmatched bases: 3. Germline values: CDR1 WNHNN, CDR2 SYGVQD (reference sequence).

The genes are TRBV6-6 and TRBJ2-1, with D maybe TRBD2 (6 bases). Germline V gene lookup returns CDR1 MNHNY and CDR2 SVGAGI (reference sequence). V lost 6 bases, J lost 10 bases, and 25 bases lay in between. The CDR3 consists of 16 residues. CDR3 nucleotide sequence: TGTGCCAGCAGAGAGGGTGCGGGGCCCTCGGCCCGGGAGCAGTTCTTC. It specifies CASREGAGPSAREQFF.

This sequence joins TRBV9 and TRBJ1-5, with a possible D match to TRBD1 (6 bases). Germline loops: CDR1 SGDLS, CDR2 YYNGEE. The CDR3 has 15 amino acids. The germline V and J ends were trimmed by 0 bases and 4 bases, with 11 bases remaining between them. This CDR3 reads CASSVDGGRNQPQHF. The CDR3 nucleotides are TGTGCCAGCAGCGTAGATGGGGGCCGAAATCAGCCCCAGCATTTT.

The chain employs TRBV7-2 and TRBJ2-1, with 13 bases identical to TRBD2. This CDR3 spans 14 amino acids. Per germline, CDR1 SGHTA and CDR2 FQGNSA. The V segment lost 5 bases and the J segment 12 bases; nucleotides outside the gene matches: 7. CDR3 coding DNA: TGTGCCAGCAGCGCACTAGCGGGGGGGCTCGGGCAGTTCTTC. Protein sequence: CASSALAGGLGQFF.

Written as DNA, the CDR3 is TGCGCCAGCAGTACCGGGACTACTTACGAGCAGTACTTC. Translated, it gives CASSTGTTYEQYF. The rearrangement uses TRBV10-1 and TRBJ2-7; 7 nucleotides match TRBD2. V dropped 5 bases and J dropped 4; count of bases not matched to a gene: 5. Germline V gives CDR1 WNHNN, CDR2 SYGVQD (reference sequence). The CDR3 totals 13 residues.

This rearrangement joins TRBV28 to TRBJ2-3, with D perhaps matching TRBD2 (5 bases). V was pared by 6 bases and J by 2 bases, with 15 bases between. The CDR3 runs 15 residues. From germline, CDR1 is MDHEN and CDR2 SYDVKM. CDR3 loop: CASSSPPGDTDTQYF. The CDR3 DNA reads as TGTGCCAGCAGCTCGCCCCCCGGGGACACAGATACGCAGTATTTT.

This clone was observed a handful of times. The chain has TRBV29-1 and TRBJ1-1; D gene ambiguous. Trimming took 0 bases from V and 4 from J, leaving 6 bases between them. Germline V gives CDR1 SQVTM, CDR2 ANQGSEA. CDR3 size: 12 residues. The CDR3 loop is CSVEDPGTEAFF. The DNA for the CDR3 is TGCAGCGTTGAAGATCCCGGCACTGAAGCTTTCTTT.

The gene calls are TRBV6-4 and TRBJ2-2, with 7 bases identical to TRBD1. V shed 2 bases, J shed 6 bases, and the junction held 3 bases outside the gene matches. Germline CDR1 is MRHNA and CDR2 is SNTAGT. The CDR3 has 14 amino acids. In DNA, the CDR3 is TGTGCCAGCAGTGACACAGACAGGGCCGGGGAGCTGTTTTTT. Its translation is CASSDTDRAGELFF.

The chain recombines TRBV7-6 with TRBJ1-2; D is possibly TRBD1 (6 bases). In germline, CDR1 is SGHVS, CDR2 FNYEAQ. CDR3 length: 15 amino acids. V shed 5 bases and J shed 4 bases, with 17 bases lying between them. CDR3 loop: CASSANRESPYGYTF. CDR3 nucleotides: TGTGCCAGCAGCGCAAACAGGGAGTCACCCTATGGCTACACCTTC.

The V and J genes are TRBV6-4 and TRBJ2-1, with D maybe TRBD2 (5 bases). With 0 bases removed from V and 2 bases from J, the gap between germline ends came to 8 bases. The V gene's germline CDR1 is MRHNA and CDR2 SNTAGT. The CDR3 totals 15 residues. In nucleotides, the CDR3 is TGTGCCAGCAGTGACTCCGAGGGCCCCTACAATGAGCAGTTCTTC. Amino acid sequence: CASSDSEGPYNEQFF.

The J gene is TRBJ1-2, the V gene TRBV11-2, with D possibly matching TRBD1 (5 bases). Per the germline V gene, CDR1 is SGHAT and CDR2 is FQNNGV. This CDR3 contains 15 residues. The ends were cut back, 5 bases at V and 6 bases at J, with 19 bases in the middle. The CDR3 reads CASSHGTGKGHGYTF. The CDR3 nucleotides are TGTGCCAGCAGCCACGGGACGGGGAAGGGCCATGGCTACACCTTC.

This clone appeared a single time. This rearrangement joins TRBV5-1 to TRBJ1-4; 9 bases align to TRBD1. CDR1 is SGHRS, CDR2 YFSETQ, per germline. After removal of 4 bases from V and 8 bases from J, the junction contained 9 bases not matched to a gene. This CDR3 is 15 amino acids long. The CDR3 nucleotides are TGCGCCAGCAGCAAAGGGACAGGGTCGGGAGAAAAACTGTTTTTT. Residues: CASSKGTGSGEKLFF. Full variable domain (remainder filled in from reference TRBV5-1 and TRBJ1-4): KAGVTQTPRYLIKTRGQQVTLSCSPISGHRSVSWYQQTPGQGLQFLFEYFSETQRNKGNFPGRFSGRQFSNSRSEMNVSTLELGDSALYLCASSKGTGSGEKLFFGSGTQLSVL.

The V gene is TRBV4-2, the J gene TRBJ1-3, with D possibly TRBD1 on 5 matching bases. The CDR3 sequence is 10 residues long. The V end lost 8 bases, the J end lost 8 bases, and 7 bases lay between the germline ends. Per germline, CDR1 LGHNA and CDR2 YNFKEQ. In DNA form, the CDR3 reads TGTGCCAGCGGGGGGGACACCATATATTTT. Translation gives CASGGDTIYF.

This clone came up once. The chain is built from TRBV25-1 and TRBJ2-5; possible D gene TRBD1, 6 bases. The germline V and J ends were trimmed by 3 bases and 4 bases, with 15 bases remaining between them. The CDR3 is 15 residues long. Germline V gene sequence: CDR1 MGHDK, CDR2 SYGVNS. As DNA, the CDR3 is TGTGCCAGCAGTGATCCCGCAGGGGTTCGAGAGACCCAGTACTTC. Translating gives CASSDPAGVRETQYF.

The gene calls are TRBV7-9 and TRBJ1-1; a weak D match, TRBD1 (5 bases). Deletions cut 4 bases from V and 5 bases from J, with 17 bases between. Per germline, CDR1 SEHNR and CDR2 FQNEAQ (reference sequence). The length of the CDR3 is 15 residues. CDR3 in amino acids: CASSSDPPGGTEAFF. The CDR3 coding sequence is TGTGCCAGCAGCTCCGACCCTCCGGGGGGGACTGAAGCTTTCTTT.

The CDR3 here is CAISESSAGQETQYF. The CDR3 bases are TGTGCCATCAGTGAGTCGTCGGCAGGACAAGAGACCCAGTACTTC. The V gene is TRBV10-3, the J gene TRBJ2-5; D unclear. CDR3 size: 15 residues. Trimming cost V 0 bases and J 2 bases, with 10 bases left between them. From germline, CDR1 is ENHRY and CDR2 SYGVKD.

The CDR3 region is CSVVPLDPQGLAGYTF. The DNA of the CDR3 is TGCAGCGTTGTACCTCTTGACCCGCAGGGGTTGGCTGGCTACACCTTC. The chain employs TRBV29-1 and TRBJ1-2; D may be TRBD1 (6 bases). The germline CDR1 and CDR2 sequences are SQVTM and ANQGSEA. This CDR3 is built from 16 residues. Trimming removed 4 bases at V and 7 bases at J, with 25 bases between.

The rearrangement joins TRBV6-5 to TRBJ2-1; TRBD2 aligns across 13 bases. The trim removed 2 bases at V and 6 bases at J, leaving 1 base unmatched. The CDR3 loop spans 15 amino acids. Germline assignment: CDR1 MNHEY and CDR2 SVGAGI. CDR3 sequence (DNA): TGTGCCAGCAGTTACGGACTAGCGGGAGCCAATGAGCAGTTCTTC. Its translation is CASSYGLAGANEQFF.

The V and J genes are TRBV2 and TRBJ2-1; 8 bases are a match to TRBD2. The CDR3 consists of 16 residues. Germline V gene sequence: CDR1 SNHLY, CDR2 FYNNEI. Unmatched junction bases numbered 14, after V lost 6 bases and J lost 7 bases. This chain's CDR3 is CASSPYGRAGDNEQFF. In DNA, the CDR3 is TGTGCCAGCAGCCCCTACGGGAGGGCAGGTGATAATGAGCAGTTCTTC. Together with reference TRBV2 and TRBJ2-1, the CDR3 gives the full variable domain: EPEVTQTPSHQVTQMGQEVILRCVPISNHLYFYWYRQILGQKVEFLVSFYNNEISEKSEIFDDQFSVERPDGSNFTLKIRSTKLEDSAMYFCASSPYGRAGDNEQFFGPGTRLTVL.

This sequence joins TRBV2 and TRBJ2-7, with D possibly being TRBD2 (5 bases). This CDR3 contains 13 residues. Trimming pared 8 bases from V and 7 bases from J, leaving 18 bases between. Looked up from germline, CDR1 is SNHLY and CDR2 is FYNNEI. The CDR3 DNA reads as TGTGCCAGCCGATCAGGACTGGAACGGGAGCAGTACTTC. It codes for CASRSGLEREQYF.